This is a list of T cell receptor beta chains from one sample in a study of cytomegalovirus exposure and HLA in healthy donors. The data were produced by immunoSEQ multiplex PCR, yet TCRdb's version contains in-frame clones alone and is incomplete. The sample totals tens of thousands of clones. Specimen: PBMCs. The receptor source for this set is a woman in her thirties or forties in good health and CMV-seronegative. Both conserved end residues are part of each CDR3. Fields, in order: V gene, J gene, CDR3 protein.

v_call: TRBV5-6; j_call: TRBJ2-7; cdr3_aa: CASSQTGGGYEQYF
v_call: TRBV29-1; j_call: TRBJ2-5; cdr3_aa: CSVVPPASGQETQYF
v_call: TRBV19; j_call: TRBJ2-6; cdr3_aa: CASSIGQTGANVLTF
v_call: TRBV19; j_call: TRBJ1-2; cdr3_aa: CASSTRDRLYGYTF
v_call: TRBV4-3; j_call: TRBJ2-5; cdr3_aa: CASSQDRASGSGETQYF
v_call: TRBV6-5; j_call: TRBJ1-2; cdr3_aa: CASSPNDPAAYGYTF
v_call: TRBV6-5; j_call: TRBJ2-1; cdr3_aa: CASSYGDRVDEQFF
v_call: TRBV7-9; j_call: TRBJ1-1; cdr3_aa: CASSLISGGGRITEAFF
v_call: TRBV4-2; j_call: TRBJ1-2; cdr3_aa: CASSQDQGQGHYTF
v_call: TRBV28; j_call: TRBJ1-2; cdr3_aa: CASSLREGRDGYTF
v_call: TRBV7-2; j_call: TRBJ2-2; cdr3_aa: CASSPQGGGRGNTGELFF
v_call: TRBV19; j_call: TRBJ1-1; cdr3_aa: CASRTDALEDVGAFF
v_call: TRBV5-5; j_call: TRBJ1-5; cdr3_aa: CASSRERINQPQHF
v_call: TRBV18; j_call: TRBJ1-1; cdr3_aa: CASSPPRENTEAFF
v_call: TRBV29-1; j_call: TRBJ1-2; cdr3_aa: CSVEDGQGGYGYTF
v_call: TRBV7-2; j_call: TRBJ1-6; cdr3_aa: CASSLPRDNSPLHF
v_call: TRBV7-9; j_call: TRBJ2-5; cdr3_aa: CASSYVTGVGEETQYF
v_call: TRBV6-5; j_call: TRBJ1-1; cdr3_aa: CASSYGGGHTEAFF
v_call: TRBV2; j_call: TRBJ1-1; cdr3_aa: CASSAWQVAFF
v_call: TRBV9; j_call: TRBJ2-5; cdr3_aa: CASSVQGAGETQYF
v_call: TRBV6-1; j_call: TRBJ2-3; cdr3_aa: CASSESGTPSTDTQYF
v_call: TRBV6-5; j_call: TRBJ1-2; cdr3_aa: CASRRETANYGYTF
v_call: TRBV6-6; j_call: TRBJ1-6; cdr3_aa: CASSPPPDSYNSPLHF
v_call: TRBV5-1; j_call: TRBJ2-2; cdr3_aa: CASSLGTGNTGELFF
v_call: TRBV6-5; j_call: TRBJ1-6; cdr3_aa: CATTMGPQPSSPLHF
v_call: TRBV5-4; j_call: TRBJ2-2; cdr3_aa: CASSSSGTRATGELFF
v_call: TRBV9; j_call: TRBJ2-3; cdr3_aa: CASSARGVNTDTQYF
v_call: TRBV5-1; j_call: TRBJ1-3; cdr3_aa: CASSLAGSSGNTIYF
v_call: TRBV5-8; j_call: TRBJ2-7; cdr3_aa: CASSYSVSTYEQYF
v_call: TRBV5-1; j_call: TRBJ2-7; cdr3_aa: CASSPGTGGFGEYEQYF
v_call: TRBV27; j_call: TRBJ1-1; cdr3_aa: CASSFFPPEAFF
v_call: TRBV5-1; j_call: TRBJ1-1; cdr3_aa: CASSPGQGARAEAFF
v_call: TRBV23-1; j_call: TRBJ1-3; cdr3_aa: CASSRTETYTSPGNTIYF
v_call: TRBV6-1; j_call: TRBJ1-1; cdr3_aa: CASSEARDRVTEAFF
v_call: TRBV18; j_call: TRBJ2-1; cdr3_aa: CASSRTPTSSYNEQFF